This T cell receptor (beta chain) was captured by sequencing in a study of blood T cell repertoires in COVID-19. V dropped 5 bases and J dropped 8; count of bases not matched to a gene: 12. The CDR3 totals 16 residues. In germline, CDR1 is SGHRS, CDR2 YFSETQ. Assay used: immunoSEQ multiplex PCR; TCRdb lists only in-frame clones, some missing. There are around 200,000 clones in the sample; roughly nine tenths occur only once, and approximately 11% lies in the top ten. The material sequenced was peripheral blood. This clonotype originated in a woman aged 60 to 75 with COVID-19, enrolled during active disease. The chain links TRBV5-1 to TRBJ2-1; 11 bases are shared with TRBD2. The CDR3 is CASRPLAGGGWDEQFF. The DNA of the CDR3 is TGCGCCAGCAGACCTCTAGCGGGAGGTGGTTGGGATGAGCAGTTCTTC.